This T cell receptor (beta chain) was observed in a study of early T cells in non-severe SARS-CoV-2 infection. Study results and caveats: Matching against VDJdb likely underestimated virus-specific expansions, favoring anti-spike CD8.

As part of library construction, unique molecular identifiers were attached to individual cDNA molecules. TCRdb reprocessed the 5' RACE reads with MiXCR, giving one entry per CDR3 protein. Of some 71,000 distinct CDR3 sequences in the sample, more than 9.5% were seen once. CDR3 length equals 15 residues. Losses at the gene ends were 4 bases for V and 6 bases for J; bases not matched to a gene: 6. CDR1 and CDR2 (germline): SNHLY, FYNNEI. Worth noting for this clonotype: What it recognizes is unknown.

The sequence was obtained from an adult who was a healthcare worker with PCR-confirmed SARS-CoV-2 infection or an uninfected control (not recorded which). The chain combines TRBV2 with TRBJ2-5, with 12 bases lining up with TRBD2. This specimen consisted of whole blood, obtained at baseline. CDR3 sequence (DNA): TGTGCCAGCAGTGTACTAGCGGGGGGCATAAAGACCCAGTACTTC. Translating it yields CASSVLAGGIKTQYF.